This TCR beta chain was recovered during a study of resident and recirculating memory T cells in vitiligo. This CDR3 is 12 amino acids long. Germline lookup yields CDR1 SEHNR and CDR2 FQNEAQ (reference sequence). V was shortened by 6 bases and J by 7 bases, with 10 bases between the two germline ends. Sequencing used immunoSEQ multiplex PCR; TCRdb keeps in-frame clones, though not all of them. The sample shows 70,000 or so clones, more than 85% of them seen only once. V usage is TRBV7-9 and J usage is TRBJ2-1, with a tentative D call TRBD2 (5 bases). The receptor's source is a male donor with vitiligo. Sample: blood. Written as DNA, the CDR3 is TGTGCCAGCAGTAACGGGGTTAATGAGCAGTTCTTC. Amino acid sequence: CASSNGVNEQFF. The entire variable domain, with the rest obtained from reference TRBV7-9 and TRBJ2-1, is as follows: DTGVSQNPRHKITKRGQNVTFRCDPISEHNRLYWYRQTLGQGPEFLTYFQNEAQLEKSRLLSDRFSAERPKGSFSTLEIQRTEQGDSAMYLCASSNGVNEQFFGPGTRLTVL.